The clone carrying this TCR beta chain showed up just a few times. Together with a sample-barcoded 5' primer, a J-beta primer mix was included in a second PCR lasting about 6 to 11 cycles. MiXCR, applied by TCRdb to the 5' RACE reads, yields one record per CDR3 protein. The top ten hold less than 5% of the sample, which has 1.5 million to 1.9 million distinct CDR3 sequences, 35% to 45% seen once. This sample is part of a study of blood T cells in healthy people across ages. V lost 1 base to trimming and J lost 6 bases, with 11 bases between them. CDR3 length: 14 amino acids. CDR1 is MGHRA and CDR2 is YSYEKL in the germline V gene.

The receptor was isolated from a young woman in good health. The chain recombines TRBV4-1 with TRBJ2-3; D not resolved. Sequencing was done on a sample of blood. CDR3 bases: TGCGCCAGCAGCCAAGTACGGCCCGACGATACGCAGTATTTT. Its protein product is CASSQVRPDDTQYF.